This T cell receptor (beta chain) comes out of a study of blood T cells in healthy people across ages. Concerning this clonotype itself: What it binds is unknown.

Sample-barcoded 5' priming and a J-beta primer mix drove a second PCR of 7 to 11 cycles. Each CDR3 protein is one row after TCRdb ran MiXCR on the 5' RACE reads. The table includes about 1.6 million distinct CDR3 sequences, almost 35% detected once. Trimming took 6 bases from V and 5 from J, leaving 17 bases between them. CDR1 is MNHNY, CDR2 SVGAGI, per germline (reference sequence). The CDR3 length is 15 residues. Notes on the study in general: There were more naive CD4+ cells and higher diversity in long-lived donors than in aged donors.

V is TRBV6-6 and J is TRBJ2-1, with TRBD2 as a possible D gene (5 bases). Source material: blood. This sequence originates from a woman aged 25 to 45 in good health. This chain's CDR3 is CASRWLSGPDNEQFF. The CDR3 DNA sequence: TGTGCCAGCAGATGGTTGAGCGGACCAGACAATGAGCAGTTCTTC.